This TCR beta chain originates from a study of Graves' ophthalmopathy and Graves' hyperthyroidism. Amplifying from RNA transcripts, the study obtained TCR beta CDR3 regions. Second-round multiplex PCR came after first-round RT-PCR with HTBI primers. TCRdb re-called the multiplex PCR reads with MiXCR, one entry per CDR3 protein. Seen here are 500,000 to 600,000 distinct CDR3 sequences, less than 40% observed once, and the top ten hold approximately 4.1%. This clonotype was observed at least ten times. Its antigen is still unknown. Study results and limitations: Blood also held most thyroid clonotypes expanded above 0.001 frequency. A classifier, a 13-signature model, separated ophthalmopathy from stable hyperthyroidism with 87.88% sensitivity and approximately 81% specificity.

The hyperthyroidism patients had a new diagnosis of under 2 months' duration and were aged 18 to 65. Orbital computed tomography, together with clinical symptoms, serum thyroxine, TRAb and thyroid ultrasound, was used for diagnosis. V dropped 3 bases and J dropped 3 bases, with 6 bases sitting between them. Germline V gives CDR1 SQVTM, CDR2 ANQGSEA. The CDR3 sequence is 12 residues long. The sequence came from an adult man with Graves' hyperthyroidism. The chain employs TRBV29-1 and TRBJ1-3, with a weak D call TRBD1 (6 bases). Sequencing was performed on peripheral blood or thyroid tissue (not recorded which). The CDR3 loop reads CSVDRGGNTIYF. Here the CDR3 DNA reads TGCAGCGTTGACAGGGGTGGAAACACCATATATTTT.